These 13 T cell receptor beta chains originate from one sample sequenced in a study of CD8 T cells in Susac syndrome. RNA was extracted with the RNeasy kit, and a quantity of roughly 0.5 to 1 ug was reverse transcribed using random hexamers. MiXCR was run by TCRdb on the immunoSEQ multiplex PCR reads, yielding one entry per CDR3 protein. The profile shows a few hundred thousand distinct CDR3 sequences, 95% of them singletons. Sequencing was carried out using CD4+ T cells from PBMCs. These receptors originate from a human donor with multiple sclerosis.

The chain carries TRBV20-1 and TRBJ2-7, with TRBD1 identical over 7 bases. Looked up from germline, CDR1 is DFQATT and CDR2 is SNEGSKA (reference sequence). The CDR3 has 12 amino acids. V lost 5 bases, J lost 7 bases, and 8 bases stayed unmatched. The CDR3, as DNA: TGCAGTGCTTCCCGACAGGGCGGTGAGCAGTACTTC. Translated: CSASRQGGEQYF.

The rearrangement links TRBV27 to TRBJ2-1; 14 nucleotides agree with TRBD2. Germline CDR1 reads MNHEY; CDR2 reads SMNVEV (reference sequence). J was trimmed by 7 bases and V by 8 bases; bases with no gene match: 13. The CDR3 loop spans 17 amino acids. Written as DNA, the CDR3 is TGTGCCAGCCCCGGGGGGACTAGCGGGAGCGGTTTGAATGAGCAGTTCTTC. Encoded protein: CASPGGTSGSGLNEQFF.

The V call is TRBV20-1, the J call TRBJ2-5; 10 bases align to TRBD1. The germline gives CDR1 DFQATT, CDR2 SNEGSKA (reference sequence). Trimming cost V 1 base and J 4 bases; bases outside gene matches: 6. This CDR3 comprises 15 residues. CDR3 DNA sequence: TGCAGTGCTAGAGTGGTGGGACAGGGGATAGAGACCCAGTACTTC. Its protein is CSARVVGQGIETQYF.

J is TRBJ1-4 and V is TRBV6-2 or TRBV6-3, with D unresolved. CDR1 MNHEY and CDR2 SVGEGT come from the germline V gene. Trimming pared 1 base from V and 7 bases from J, leaving 7 bases between. The CDR3 consists of 13 residues. The CDR3 nucleotides read TGTGCCAGCAGTTACTTGCACGGTGAAAAACTGTTTTTT. Translating it yields CASSYLHGEKLFF.

V usage is TRBV20-1 and J usage is TRBJ2-3, with a possible D match to TRBD2 (6 bases). Trimming pared 3 bases from V and 3 bases from J, leaving 13 bases between. CDR1 and CDR2 (germline): DFQATT, SNEGSKA (reference sequence). The CDR3 sequence is 14 residues long. The DNA for the CDR3 is TGCAGTGCTAGGATTAGGCTAGCGACAGATACGCAGTATTTT. This gives the protein CSARIRLATDTQYF.

This rearrangement joins TRBV27 to TRBJ2-3; 9 positions agree with TRBD2. The germline V gene has CDR1 MNHEY and CDR2 SMNVEV (reference sequence). The V segment lost 3 bases and the J segment 4 bases; nucleotides outside the gene matches: 8. This CDR3 comprises 16 residues. CDR3 loop: CASSFSRLAVPDTQYF. The DNA of the CDR3 is TGTGCCAGCAGTTTCTCCCGACTAGCGGTCCCAGATACGCAGTATTTT.

This rearrangement joins TRBV7-2 to TRBJ2-7; 11 bases map to TRBD2. This CDR3 has 17 amino acids. V trimming: 5 bases; J trimming: 5 bases; junction bases outside the gene matches: 14. Germline assignment: CDR1 SGHTA and CDR2 FQGNSA. CDR3 bases: TGTGCCAGCAGCCCCCCTCCTCGGGGACTAGCGGTCCACGAGCAGTACTTC. It encodes CASSPPPRGLAVHEQYF. The whole variable domain, filled in from reference TRBV7-2 and TRBJ2-7, reads GAGVSQSPSNKVTEKGKDVELRCDPISGHTALYWYRQSLGQGLEFLIYFQGNSAPDKSGLPSDRFSAERTGGSVSTLTIQRTQQEDSAVYLCASSPPPRGLAVHEQYFGPGTRLTVT.

This chain uses TRBV9 with TRBJ2-7; tentative D call: TRBD1 (5 bases). This CDR3 spans 15 amino acids. V lost 0 bases to trimming and J lost 2 bases, with 12 bases between them. The germline CDR1 and CDR2 sequences are SGDLS and YYNGEE. CDR3: CASSVATGRAYEQYF. The CDR3 DNA is TGTGCCAGCAGCGTAGCTACAGGCAGAGCCTACGAGCAGTACTTC.

This chain joins TRBV20-1 and TRBJ2-1, with TRBD1 matching 7 bases. V trimming: 2 bases; J trimming: 3 bases; junction bases outside the gene matches: 10. The CDR3 runs 16 residues. From germline, CDR1 is DFQATT and CDR2 SNEGSKA (reference sequence). This CDR3 reads CSARTRQGRNYNEQFF. For the CDR3, the DNA is TGCAGTGCTAGAACCCGACAGGGTAGGAACTACAATGAGCAGTTCTTC.

The chain recombines TRBV3-1 with TRBJ2-7; 8 bases match TRBD2. Germline values: CDR1 LGHDT, CDR2 YNNKEL (reference sequence). The CDR3 has 15 residues. The ends lost 0 bases at V and 5 bases at J; junction bases unmatched: 6. This chain's CDR3 is CASSQDTLAGDEQYF. The DNA for the CDR3 is TGTGCCAGCAGCCAAGATACTCTAGCGGGCGACGAGCAGTACTTC.

The genes are TRBV20-1 and TRBJ2-3, with D unresolved. The CDR3 contains 11 residues. Germline values: CDR1 DFQATT, CDR2 SNEGSKA (reference sequence). The V end was cut by 8 bases, the J end by 6 bases, with 12 bases between. CDR3: CSIERSDTQYF. CDR3 nucleotides: TGCAGTATTGAACGTTCGGATACGCAGTATTTT.

The rearrangement links TRBV5-6 to TRBJ1-2; D not resolved. Germline V CDR1 and CDR2: SGHDT, YYEEEE. The CDR3 sequence is 12 residues long. The V gene lost 5 bases and the J gene lost 8 bases, with 13 bases spanning the gap. The CDR3 loop is CASRGGTDGYTF. CDR3 sequence (DNA): TGTGCCAGCAGGGGTGGTACAGACGGCTACACCTTC.

This clonotype was observed a handful of times. The rearrangement links TRBV12-3 or TRBV12-4 to TRBJ1-5; TRBD1 might be the D (6 bases). V dropped 1 base and J dropped 0 bases, with 7 bases sitting between them. This CDR3 has 15 residues. The CDR3 is CASSLGTASNQPQHF. The CDR3 region has the DNA TGTGCCAGCAGTTTAGGGACAGCTAGCAATCAGCCCCAGCATTTT.